This T cell receptor beta chain originates from a study of early T cells in non-severe SARS-CoV-2 infection. Study context: With bulk RNA from unsorted whole blood as input, sequencing yielded unpaired chains. Findings of the study overall: Anti-spike CD8 responses were favored by VDJdb matching, which missed private and CD4 specificities.

The TCR library protocol attached unique molecular identifiers to the individual cDNA molecules. TCRdb itself ran the 5' RACE reads through MiXCR, one entry per CDR3 protein. This sample has fewer than 50,000 distinct CDR3 sequences, with 10% to 15% found just once. As regards this clonotype: Its antigen is still unknown.

Material for sequencing was whole blood. This receptor was taken from an adult who was a healthcare worker with PCR-confirmed SARS-CoV-2 infection or an uninfected control (not recorded which).

The CDR3: CASSGTGINEQFF. The CDR3 nucleotides are TGTGCCAGCAGTGGGACAGGGATCAATGAGCAGTTCTTC. V is TRBV7-6 and J is TRBJ2-1; 9 bases align to TRBD1. Trimming cost V 6 bases and J 6 bases; bases outside gene matches: 3. The CDR3 has 13 amino acids. CDR1 and CDR2 (germline): SGHVS, FNYEAQ.